The clone carrying this TCR beta chain was picked up many times. The CDR3 covers 15 residues. Trimming pared 0 bases from V and 3 bases from J, leaving 11 bases between. Looked up from germline, CDR1 is SGHRS and CDR2 is YFSETQ. The sample belongs to a study of T cells after yellow fever vaccination. Study as a whole: Fractions of limited cellularity were prepared by means of SMART-Seq v4 Ultra Low Input.

It was through 5'RACE template switching that TCR cDNA was made, with a universal primer site and UMIs added. TCRdb ran MiXCR on the 5' RACE reads and lists one entry per CDR3 protein. The table lists fewer than 350,000 distinct CDR3 sequences, approximately 4% of them singletons, with approximately 20% in the top ten. The receptor was isolated from a young man who received the YFV17D yellow fever vaccine. The chain carries TRBV5-1 and TRBJ2-3; a possible D gene is TRBD2 (6 bases). This material consisted of PBMCs, taken 15 days after the yellow fever booster vaccination. As DNA, the CDR3 is TGCGCCAGCAGCTTGGCCGGAGGGGATACAGATACGCAGTATTTT. Its protein is CASSLAGGDTDTQYF.